The clone carrying this T cell receptor (beta chain) appeared a few times. Its antigen is not known. V gave up 2 bases and J gave up 6 bases; unmatched junction bases: 4. CDR3 length equals 14 residues. Per the germline V gene, CDR1 is DFQATT and CDR2 is SNEGSKA (reference sequence). The sample is drawn from a study of blood T cells in healthy people across ages. Study observations and caveats: Both naive CD4+ cell counts and diversity were greater in long-lived donors than in aged donors.

Each sample yielded at least 7 million isolated PBMCs. There were at least 5.5 micrograms of total RNA extracted from every sample. Primed by a sample-barcoded 5' primer and a J-beta primer mix, a second PCR proceeded for about 6 to 11 cycles. Tagging of each cDNA molecule was performed by a template-switch adaptor with 12 random nucleotides. MiXCR, run by TCRdb on the 5' RACE reads, gives a single entry per CDR3 protein. The repertoire consists of 550,000 to 600,000 distinct CDR3 sequences, with approximately 25% occurring once and the leading ten covering 18%. This chain links TRBV20-1 with TRBJ2-3; the match to TRBD2 covers 11 bases. The TCR comes from a woman between 65 and 79 years old in good health. The sequencing input was blood. The CDR3 sequence is CSARSSGGFDTQYF. In nucleotides, the CDR3 is TGCAGTGCTAGATCTAGCGGGGGGTTCGATACGCAGTATTTT.